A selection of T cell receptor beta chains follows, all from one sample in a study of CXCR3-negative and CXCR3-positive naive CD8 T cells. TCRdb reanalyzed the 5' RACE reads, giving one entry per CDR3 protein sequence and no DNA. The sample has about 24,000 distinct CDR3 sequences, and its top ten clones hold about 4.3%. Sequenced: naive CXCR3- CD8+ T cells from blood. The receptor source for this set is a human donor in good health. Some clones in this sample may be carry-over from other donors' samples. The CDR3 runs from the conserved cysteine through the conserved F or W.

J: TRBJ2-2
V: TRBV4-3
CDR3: CASSPKRGTGELFF

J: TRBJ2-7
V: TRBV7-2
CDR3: CASSLQESYEQYF

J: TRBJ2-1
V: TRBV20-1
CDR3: CSARDVAGGGNEQFF

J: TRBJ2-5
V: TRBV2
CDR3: CASSERLAKETQYF

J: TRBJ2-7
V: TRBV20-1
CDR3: CSARDTLPYEQYF

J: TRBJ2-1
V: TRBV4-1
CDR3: CASSQQQGALDNEQFF

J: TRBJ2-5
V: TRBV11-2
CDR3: CASSSGGRYQETQYF

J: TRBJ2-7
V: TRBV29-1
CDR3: CSVEESGQGHNYEQYF

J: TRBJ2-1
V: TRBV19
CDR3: CASSWDRVYNEQFF

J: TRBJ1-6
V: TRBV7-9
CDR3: CASSLAPPGATSPLHF

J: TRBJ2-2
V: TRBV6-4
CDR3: CASSDKHTGELFF

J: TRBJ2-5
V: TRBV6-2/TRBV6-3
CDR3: CASSYPGTVRETQYF

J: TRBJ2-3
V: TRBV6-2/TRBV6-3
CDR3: CASSLTPGLGTDTQYF

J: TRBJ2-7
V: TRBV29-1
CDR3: CSAQGGASYEQYF

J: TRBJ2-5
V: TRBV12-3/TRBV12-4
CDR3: CASSLALAEESQYF

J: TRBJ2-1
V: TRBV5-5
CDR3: CASSLLRNDNEQFF

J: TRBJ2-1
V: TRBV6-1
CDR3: CASSEQGTPYNEQFF

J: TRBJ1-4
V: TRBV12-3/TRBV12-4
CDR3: CASSSGEYNEKLFF

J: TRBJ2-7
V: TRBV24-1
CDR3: CASSSISPGTGKYEQYF

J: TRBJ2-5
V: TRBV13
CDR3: CASSVRDIQETQYF

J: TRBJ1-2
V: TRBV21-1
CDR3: CASSNPPGTRRGYTF

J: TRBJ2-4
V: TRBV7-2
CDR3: CASSHRPTSELAKNIQYF